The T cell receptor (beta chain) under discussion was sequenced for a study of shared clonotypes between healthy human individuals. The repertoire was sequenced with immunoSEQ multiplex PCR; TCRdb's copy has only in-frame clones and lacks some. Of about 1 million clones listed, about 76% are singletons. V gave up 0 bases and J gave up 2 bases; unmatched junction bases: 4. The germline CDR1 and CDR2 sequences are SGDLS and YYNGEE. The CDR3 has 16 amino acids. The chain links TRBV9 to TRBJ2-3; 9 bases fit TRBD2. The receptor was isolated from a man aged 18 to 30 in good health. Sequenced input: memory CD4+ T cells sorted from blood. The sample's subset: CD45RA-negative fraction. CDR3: CASSVVAGEITDTQYF. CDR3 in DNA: TGTGCCAGCAGCGTAGTAGCGGGAGAAATCACAGATACGCAGTATTTT.